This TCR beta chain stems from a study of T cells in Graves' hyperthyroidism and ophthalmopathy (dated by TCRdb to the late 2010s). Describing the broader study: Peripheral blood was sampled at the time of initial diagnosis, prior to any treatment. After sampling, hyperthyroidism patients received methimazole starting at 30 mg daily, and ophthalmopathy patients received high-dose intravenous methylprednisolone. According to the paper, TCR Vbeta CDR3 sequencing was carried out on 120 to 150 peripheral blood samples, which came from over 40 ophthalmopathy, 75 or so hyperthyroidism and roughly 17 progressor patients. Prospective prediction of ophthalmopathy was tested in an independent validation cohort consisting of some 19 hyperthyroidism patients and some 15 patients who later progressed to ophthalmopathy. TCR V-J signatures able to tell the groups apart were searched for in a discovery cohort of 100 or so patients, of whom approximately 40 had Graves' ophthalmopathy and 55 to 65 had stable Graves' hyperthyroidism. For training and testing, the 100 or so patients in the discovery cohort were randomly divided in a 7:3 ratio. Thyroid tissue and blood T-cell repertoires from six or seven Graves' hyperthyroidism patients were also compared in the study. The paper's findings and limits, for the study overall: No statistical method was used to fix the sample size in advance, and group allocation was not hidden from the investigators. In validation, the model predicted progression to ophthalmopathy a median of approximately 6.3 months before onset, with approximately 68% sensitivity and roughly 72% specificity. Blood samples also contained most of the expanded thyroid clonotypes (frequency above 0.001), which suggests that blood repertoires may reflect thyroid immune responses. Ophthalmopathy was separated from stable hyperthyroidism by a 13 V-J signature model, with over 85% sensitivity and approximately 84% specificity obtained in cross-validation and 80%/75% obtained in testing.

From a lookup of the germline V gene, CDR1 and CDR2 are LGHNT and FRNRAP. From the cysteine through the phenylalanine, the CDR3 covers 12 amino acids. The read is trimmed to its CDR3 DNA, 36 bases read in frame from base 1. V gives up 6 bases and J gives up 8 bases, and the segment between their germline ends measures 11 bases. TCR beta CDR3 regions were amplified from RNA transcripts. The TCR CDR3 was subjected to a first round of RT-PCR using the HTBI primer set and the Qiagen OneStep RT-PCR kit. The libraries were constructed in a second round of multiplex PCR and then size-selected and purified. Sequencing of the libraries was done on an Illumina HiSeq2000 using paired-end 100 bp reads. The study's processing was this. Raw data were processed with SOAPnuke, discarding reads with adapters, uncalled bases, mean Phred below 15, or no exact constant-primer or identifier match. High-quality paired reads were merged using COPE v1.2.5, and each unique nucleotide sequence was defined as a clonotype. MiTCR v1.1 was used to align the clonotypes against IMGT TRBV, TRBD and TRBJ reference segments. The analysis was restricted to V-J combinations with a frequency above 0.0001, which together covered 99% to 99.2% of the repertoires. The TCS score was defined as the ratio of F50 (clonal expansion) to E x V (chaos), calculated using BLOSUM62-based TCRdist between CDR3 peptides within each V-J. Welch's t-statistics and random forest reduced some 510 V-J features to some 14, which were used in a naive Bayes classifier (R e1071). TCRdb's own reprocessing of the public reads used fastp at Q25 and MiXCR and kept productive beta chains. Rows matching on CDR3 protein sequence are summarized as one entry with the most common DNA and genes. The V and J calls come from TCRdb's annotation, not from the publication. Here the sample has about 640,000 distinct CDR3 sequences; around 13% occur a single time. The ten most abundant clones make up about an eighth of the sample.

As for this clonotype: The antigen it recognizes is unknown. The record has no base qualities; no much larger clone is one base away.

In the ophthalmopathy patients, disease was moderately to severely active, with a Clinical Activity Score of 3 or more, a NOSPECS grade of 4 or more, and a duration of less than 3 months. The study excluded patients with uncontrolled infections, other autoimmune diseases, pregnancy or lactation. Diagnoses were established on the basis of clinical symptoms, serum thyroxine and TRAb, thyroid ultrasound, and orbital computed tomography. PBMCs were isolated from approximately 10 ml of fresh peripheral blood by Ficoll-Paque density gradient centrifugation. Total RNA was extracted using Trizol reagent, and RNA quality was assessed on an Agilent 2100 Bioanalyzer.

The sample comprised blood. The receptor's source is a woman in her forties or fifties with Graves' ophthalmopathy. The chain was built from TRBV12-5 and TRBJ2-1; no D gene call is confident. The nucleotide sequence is TGTGCTAGTGGCCGCCTTGTCTATGAGCAGTTCTTC. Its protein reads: CASGRLVYEQFF.